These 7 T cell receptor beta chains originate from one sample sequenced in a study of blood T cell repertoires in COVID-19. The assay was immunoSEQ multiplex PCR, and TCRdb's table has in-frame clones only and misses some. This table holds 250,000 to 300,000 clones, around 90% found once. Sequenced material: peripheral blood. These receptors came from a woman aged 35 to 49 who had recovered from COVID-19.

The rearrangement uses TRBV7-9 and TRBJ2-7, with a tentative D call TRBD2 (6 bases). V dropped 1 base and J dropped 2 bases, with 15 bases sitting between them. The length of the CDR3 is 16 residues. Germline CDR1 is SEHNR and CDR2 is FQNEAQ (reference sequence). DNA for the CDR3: TGTGCCAGCAGCTTAGTGGGGTCGGAGCGGGCCTACGAGCAGTACTTC. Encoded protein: CASSLVGSERAYEQYF.

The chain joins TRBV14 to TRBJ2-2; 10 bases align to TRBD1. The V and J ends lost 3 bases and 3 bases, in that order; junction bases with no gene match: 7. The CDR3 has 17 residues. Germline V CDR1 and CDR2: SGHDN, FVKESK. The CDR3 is CASSHDRGRGDTGELFF. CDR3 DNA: TGTGCCAGCAGCCACGACAGGGGGCGCGGGGACACCGGGGAGCTGTTTTTT.

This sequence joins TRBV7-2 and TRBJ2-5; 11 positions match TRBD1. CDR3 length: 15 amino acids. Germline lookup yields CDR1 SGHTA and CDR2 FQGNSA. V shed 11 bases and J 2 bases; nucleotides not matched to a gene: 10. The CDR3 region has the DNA TGTGCCGTGGATAGGACAGGGGGCCCACAAGAGACCCAGTACTTC. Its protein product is CAVDRTGGPQETQYF.

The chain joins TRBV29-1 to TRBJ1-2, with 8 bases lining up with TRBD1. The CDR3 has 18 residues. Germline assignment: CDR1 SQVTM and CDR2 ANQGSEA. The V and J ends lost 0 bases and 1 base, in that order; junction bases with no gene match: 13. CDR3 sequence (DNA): TGCAGCGTTGAAGATACAGGGGGAGGCAGGGCGAATAACTATGGCTACACCTTC. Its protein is CSVEDTGGGRANNYGYTF.

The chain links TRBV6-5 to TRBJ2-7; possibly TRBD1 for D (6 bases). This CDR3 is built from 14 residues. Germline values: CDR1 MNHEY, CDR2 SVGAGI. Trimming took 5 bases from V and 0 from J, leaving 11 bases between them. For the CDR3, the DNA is TGTGCCAGCAGTATGGGGGCCCTCTCCTACGAGCAGTACTTC. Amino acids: CASSMGALSYEQYF.

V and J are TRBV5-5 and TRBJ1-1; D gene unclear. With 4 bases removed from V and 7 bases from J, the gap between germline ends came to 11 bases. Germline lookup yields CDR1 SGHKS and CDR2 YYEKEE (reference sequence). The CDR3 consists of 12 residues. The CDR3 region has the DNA TGTGCCAGCAGCCCCCAGGATGGTGAAGCTTTCTTT. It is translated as CASSPQDGEAFF.

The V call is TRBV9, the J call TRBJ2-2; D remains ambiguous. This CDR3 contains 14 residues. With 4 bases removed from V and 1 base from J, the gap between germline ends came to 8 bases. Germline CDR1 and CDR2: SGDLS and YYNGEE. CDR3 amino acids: CASSPRQNTGELFF. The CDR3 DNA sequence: TGTGCCAGCAGCCCCAGACAGAACACCGGGGAGCTGTTTTTT.